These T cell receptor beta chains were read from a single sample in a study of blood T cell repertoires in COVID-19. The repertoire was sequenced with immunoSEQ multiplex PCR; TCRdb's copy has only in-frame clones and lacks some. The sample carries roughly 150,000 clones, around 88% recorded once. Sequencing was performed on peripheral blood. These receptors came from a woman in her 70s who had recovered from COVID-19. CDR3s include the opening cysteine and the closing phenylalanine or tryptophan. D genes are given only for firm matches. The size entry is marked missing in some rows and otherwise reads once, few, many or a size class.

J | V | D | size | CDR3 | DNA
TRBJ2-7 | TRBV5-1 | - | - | CASSATVSYEQYF | TGCGCCAGCAGCGCCACAGTTTCCTACGAGCAGTACTTC
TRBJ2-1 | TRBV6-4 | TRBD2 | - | CASSKLAGGPLEQFF | TGTGCCAGCAGCAAACTAGCGGGAGGCCCGCTTGAGCAGTTCTTC
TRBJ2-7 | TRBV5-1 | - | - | CASSLVVRPGGGAYEQYF | TGCGCCAGCAGCTTGGTAGTCCGCCCGGGTGGAGGGGCCTACGAGCAGTACTTC
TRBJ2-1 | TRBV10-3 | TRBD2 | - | CAISEGASGEDNEQFF | TGTGCCATCAGTGAGGGGGCTAGCGGGGAAGACAATGAGCAGTTCTTC
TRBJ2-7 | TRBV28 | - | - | CASSRLGRTHYEQYF | TGTGCCAGCAGTCGACTAGGAAGAACCCACTACGAGCAGTACTTC
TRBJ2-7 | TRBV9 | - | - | CASSVGAGFPYEQYF | TGTGCCAGCAGCGTAGGGGCTGGTTTTCCCTACGAGCAGTACTTC
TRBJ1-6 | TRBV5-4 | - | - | CASSLGRGTALHF | TGTGCCAGCAGCTTGGGTCGGGGTACAGCCCTCCACTTT
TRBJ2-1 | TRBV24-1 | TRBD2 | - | CATSDNSGRGYNEQFF | TGTGCCACCAGTGACAATAGCGGGAGGGGCTACAATGAGCAGTTCTTC
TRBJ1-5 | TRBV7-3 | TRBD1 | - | CASSSTGGEQPQHF | TGTGCCAGCAGTTCAACAGGGGGCGAACAGCCCCAGCATTTT
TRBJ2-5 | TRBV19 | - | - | CASSIAGSQETQYF | TGTGCCAGTAGTATAGCGGGGTCCCAAGAGACCCAGTACTTC
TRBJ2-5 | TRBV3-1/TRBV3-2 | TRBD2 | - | CASSQRDSGSPETQYF | TGTGCCAGCAGCCAGCGGGATAGCGGGTCCCCGGAGACCCAGTACTTC
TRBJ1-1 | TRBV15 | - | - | CATSRGARGSFF | TGTGCCACCAGCAGAGGGGCCCGGGGAAGTTTCTTT
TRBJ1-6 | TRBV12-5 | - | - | CASGQDGNSPLHF | TGTGCTAGTGGCCAGGATGGAAATTCACCCCTCCACTTT
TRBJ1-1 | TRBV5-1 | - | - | CASSLVPGNMNTEAFF | TGCGCCAGCAGCTTGGTACCGGGGAATATGAACACTGAAGCTTTCTTT
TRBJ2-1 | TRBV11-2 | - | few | CASSLPVYEQFF | TGTGCCAGCAGCTTACCCGTCTATGAGCAGTTCTTC
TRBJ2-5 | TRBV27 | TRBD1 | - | CASSLLGTGQETQYF | TGTGCCAGCAGTTTATTGGGGACAGGCCAAGAGACCCAGTACTTC
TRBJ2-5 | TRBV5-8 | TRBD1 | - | CASSPRDRQETQYF | TGTGCCAGCAGCCCACGGGACAGACAAGAGACCCAGTACTTC
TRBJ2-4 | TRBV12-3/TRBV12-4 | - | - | CASSFGTSTQYF | TGTGCCAGCAGTTTTGGGACATCTACTCAGTACTTC